This is a list of T cell receptor beta chains from one sample in a study of shared clonotypes between healthy human individuals. The repertoire was sequenced with immunoSEQ multiplex PCR; TCRdb's copy has only in-frame clones and lacks some. The sample shows 560,000 or so clones, 95% to 97% of them seen only once. Source material: naive CD8+ T cells sorted from blood. These receptors were collected from a woman aged 25 to 39 in good health. The conserved cysteine and the conserved F or W are not part of the CDR3 here. Fields, in order: V gene, J gene, clone size, CDR3 protein. Clone size is not always given. Where it is, it says once, few, many or a class for expanded clones.

V: TRBV11-2
J: TRBJ2-2
size: .
CDR3: ASSQALTLAGINTGELF

V: TRBV28
J: TRBJ2-7
size: .
CDR3: ASSLPRRTGYYEQY

V: TRBV28
J: TRBJ2-7
size: .
CDR3: ASEPLGGSYEQY

V: TRBV7-9
J: TRBJ1-1
size: .
CDR3: ASSSDRPGGTNTEAF

V: TRBV4-1
J: TRBJ2-1
size: .
CDR3: ASSQGSGLYYNEQF

V: TRBV28
J: TRBJ2-7
size: .
CDR3: ASSLPSTGGGYEQY

V: TRBV5-1
J: TRBJ1-1
size: .
CDR3: ASSAGQTTEAF

V: TRBV2
J: TRBJ2-7
size: once
CDR3: ASSVSVEVPYEQY

V: TRBV6-5
J: TRBJ2-5
size: once
CDR3: ATAPQGGMETQY

V: TRBV28
J: TRBJ1-1
size: .
CDR3: ASSGTGTEAF

V: TRBV10-3
J: TRBJ2-1
size: once
CDR3: AISGSSGRAVGNEQF

V: TRBV27
J: TRBJ1-5
size: .
CDR3: ASSFSLNQPQH

V: TRBV7-9
J: TRBJ2-7
size: .
CDR3: ASSSPGGYEQY

V: TRBV4-1
J: TRBJ2-3
size: .
CDR3: ASSQLAGVGTQY

V: TRBV5-6
J: TRBJ2-2
size: .
CDR3: ASSFSGGELF

V: TRBV4-1
J: TRBJ1-1
size: .
CDR3: ASRTHRVSDTEAF

V: TRBV6-5
J: TRBJ1-4
size: .
CDR3: ASSRGPGDEKLF

V: TRBV7-9
J: TRBJ2-1
size: .
CDR3: ASRPGLATTNEQF

V: TRBV25-1
J: TRBJ1-2
size: .
CDR3: ASPTGSYGYT

V: TRBV6-1
J: TRBJ2-1
size: .
CDR3: ASKIRTRSNEQF

V: TRBV13
J: TRBJ1-5
size: .
CDR3: ASSPTPINQPQH

V: TRBV6-6
J: TRBJ2-3
size: .
CDR3: ASKEYTDTQY

V: TRBV19
J: TRBJ2-2
size: .
CDR3: ASRDTTGELF

V: TRBV28
J: TRBJ2-1
size: once
CDR3: ASSPRASGMYNEQF

V: TRBV2
J: TRBJ1-1
size: .
CDR3: ASTGEGTEAF

V: TRBV5-4
J: TRBJ2-7
size: .
CDR3: ASSVMGTSGYEQY

V: TRBV28
J: TRBJ2-1
size: .
CDR3: ASSFKADAYNEQF

V: TRBV5-4
J: TRBJ2-3
size: .
CDR3: ASSSLGLAGTDTQY

V: TRBV2
J: TRBJ2-1
size: .
CDR3: ASSSGTVSYNEQF

V: TRBV30
J: TRBJ2-7
size: .
CDR3: AWSVGAGYEQY

V: TRBV28
J: TRBJ1-4
size: .
CDR3: ASSLPLGTEAFNEKLF

V: TRBV6-1
J: TRBJ2-5
size: .
CDR3: ASSEGYSGRDETQY

V: TRBV7-9
J: TRBJ2-3
size: .
CDR3: ASSPLGGDTQY

V: TRBV28
J: TRBJ1-2
size: .
CDR3: ASINEEGFVGYT

V: TRBV18
J: TRBJ2-7
size: .
CDR3: ASSPPGTGGIEQY

V: TRBV28
J: TRBJ1-5
size: .
CDR3: ASSFGTGNQPQH